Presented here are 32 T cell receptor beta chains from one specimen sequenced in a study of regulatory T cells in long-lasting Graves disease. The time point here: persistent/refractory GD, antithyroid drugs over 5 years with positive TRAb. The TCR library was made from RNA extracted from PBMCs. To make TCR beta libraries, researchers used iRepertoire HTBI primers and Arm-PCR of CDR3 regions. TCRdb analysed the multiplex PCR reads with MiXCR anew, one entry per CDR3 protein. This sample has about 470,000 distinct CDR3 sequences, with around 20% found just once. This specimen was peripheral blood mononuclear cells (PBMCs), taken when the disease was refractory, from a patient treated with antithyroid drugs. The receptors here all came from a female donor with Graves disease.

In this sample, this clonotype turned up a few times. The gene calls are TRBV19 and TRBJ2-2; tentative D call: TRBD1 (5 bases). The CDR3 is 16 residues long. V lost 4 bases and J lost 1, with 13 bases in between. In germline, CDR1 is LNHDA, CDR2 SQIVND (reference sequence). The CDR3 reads CASSKDSRGNTGELFF. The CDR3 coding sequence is TGTGCCAGTAGTAAAGACAGTCGTGGGAACACCGGGGAGCTGTTTTTT.

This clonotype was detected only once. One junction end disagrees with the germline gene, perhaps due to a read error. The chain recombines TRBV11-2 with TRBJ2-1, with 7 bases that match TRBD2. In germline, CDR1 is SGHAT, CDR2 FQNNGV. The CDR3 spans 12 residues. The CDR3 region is CASSVGLGQQSF. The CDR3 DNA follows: TGTGCCAGCAGCGTCGGACTAGGCCAGCAGTCCTTC.

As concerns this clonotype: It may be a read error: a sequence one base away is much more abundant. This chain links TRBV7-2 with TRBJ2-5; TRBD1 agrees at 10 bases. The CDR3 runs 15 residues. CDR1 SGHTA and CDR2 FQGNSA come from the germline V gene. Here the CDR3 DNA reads TGTGCCAGCAGTCTCGACAGGGGGCGGATGGAGACCCGGTACTTC. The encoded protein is CASSLDRGRMETRYF. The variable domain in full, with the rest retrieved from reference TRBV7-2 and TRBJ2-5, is GAGVSQSPSNKVTEKGKDVELRCDPISGHTALYWYRQSLGQGLEFLIYFQGNSAPDKSGLPSDRFSAERTGGSVSTLTIQRTQQEDSAVYLCASSLDRGRMETRYFGPGTRLLVL.

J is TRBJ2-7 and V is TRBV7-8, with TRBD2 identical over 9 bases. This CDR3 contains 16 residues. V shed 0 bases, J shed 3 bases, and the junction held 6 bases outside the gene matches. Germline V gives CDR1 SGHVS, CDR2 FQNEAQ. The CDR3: CASSLARLAEDYEQYF. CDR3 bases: TGTGCCAGCAGCTTAGCAAGACTAGCGGAGGACTACGAGCAGTACTTC.

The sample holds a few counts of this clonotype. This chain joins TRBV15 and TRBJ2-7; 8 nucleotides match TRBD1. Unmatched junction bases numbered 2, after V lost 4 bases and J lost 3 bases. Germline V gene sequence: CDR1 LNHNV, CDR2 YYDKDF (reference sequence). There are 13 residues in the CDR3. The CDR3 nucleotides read TGTGCCACCAGCAAGGGACAGGACTACGAGCAGTACTTC. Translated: CATSKGQDYEQYF. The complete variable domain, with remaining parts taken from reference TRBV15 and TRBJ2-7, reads DAMVIQNPRYQVTQFGKPVTLSCSQTLNHNVMYWYQQKSSQAPKLLFHYYDKDFNNEADTPDNFQSRRPNTSFCFLDIRSPGLGDTAMYLCATSKGQDYEQYFGPGTRLTVT.

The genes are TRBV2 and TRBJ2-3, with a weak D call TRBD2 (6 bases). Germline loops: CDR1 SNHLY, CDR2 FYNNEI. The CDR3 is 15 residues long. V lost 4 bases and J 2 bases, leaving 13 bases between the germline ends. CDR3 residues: CASSVGTSLTDTQYF. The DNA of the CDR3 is TGTGCCAGCAGTGTCGGAACTAGCCTCACAGATACGCAGTATTTT.

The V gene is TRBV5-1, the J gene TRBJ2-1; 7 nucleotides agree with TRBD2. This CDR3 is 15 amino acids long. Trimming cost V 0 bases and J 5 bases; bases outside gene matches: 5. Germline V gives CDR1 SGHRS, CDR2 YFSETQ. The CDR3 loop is CASSLGASGDNEQFF. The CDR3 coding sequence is TGCGCCAGCAGCTTGGGGGCTAGCGGTGACAATGAGCAGTTCTTC.

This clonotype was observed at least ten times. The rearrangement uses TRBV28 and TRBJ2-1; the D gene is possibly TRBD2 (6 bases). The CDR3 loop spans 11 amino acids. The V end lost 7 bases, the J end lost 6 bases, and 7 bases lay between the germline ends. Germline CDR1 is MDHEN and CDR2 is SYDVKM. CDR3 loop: CASTGSNEQFF. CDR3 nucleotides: TGTGCCAGCACCGGGAGCAATGAGCAGTTCTTC.

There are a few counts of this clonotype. CDR3 in DNA: TGTGCCACCAGTCGACAGGGGGACCACAATGAGCAGTTCTTC. This codes for CATSRQGDHNEQFF. This chain joins TRBV24-1 and TRBJ2-1; 9 bases line up with TRBD1. Germline loops: CDR1 KGHDR, CDR2 SFDVKD. The CDR3 consists of 14 residues. V shed 6 bases, J shed 5 bases, and the junction held 4 bases outside the gene matches.

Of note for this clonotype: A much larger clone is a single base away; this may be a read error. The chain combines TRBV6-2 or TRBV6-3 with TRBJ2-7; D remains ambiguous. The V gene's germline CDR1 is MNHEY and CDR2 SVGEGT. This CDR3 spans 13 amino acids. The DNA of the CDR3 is TGTGCCGGCAGTTTCATCTGGACCTACGAGCAGTACTTC. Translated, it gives CAGSFIWTYEQYF.

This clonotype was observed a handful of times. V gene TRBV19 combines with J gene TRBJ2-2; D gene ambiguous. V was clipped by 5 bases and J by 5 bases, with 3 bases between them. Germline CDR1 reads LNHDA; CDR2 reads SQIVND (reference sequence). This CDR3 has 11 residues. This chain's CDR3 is CASSWTGELFF. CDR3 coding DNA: TGTGCCAGTAGTTGGACCGGGGAGCTGTTTTTT.

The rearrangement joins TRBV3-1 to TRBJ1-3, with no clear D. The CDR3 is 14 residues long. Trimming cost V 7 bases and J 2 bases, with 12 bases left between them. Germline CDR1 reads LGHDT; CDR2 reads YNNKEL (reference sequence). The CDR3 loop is CASTTTKAGNTIYF. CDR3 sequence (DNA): TGTGCCAGCACCACGACAAAGGCTGGAAACACCATATATTTT.

The CDR3 coding sequence is TGCGCCAGCACCGCTGGAAGCGAGCAGTACTTC. Translation gives CASTAGSEQYF. V gene TRBV5-1 combines with J gene TRBJ2-7; D remains unclear. Germline-derived CDR1 and CDR2 are SGHRS and YFSETQ. V was cut by 6 bases and J by 6 bases, with 10 bases left in between. The CDR3 runs to 11 residues.

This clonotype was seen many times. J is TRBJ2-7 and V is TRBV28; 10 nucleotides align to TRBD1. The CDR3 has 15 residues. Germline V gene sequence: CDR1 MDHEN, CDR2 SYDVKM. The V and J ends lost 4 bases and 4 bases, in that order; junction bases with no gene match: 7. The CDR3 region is CASSYPRTGGYEQYF. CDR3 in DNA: TGTGCCAGCAGTTATCCCCGGACAGGGGGGTACGAGCAGTACTTC.

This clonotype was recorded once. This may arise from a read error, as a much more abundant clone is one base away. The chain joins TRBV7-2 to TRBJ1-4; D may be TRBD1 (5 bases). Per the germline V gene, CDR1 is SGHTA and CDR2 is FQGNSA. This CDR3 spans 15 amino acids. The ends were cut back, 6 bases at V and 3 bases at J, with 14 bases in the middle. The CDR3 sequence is CASRSLGAANEKLFF. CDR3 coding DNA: TGTGCCAGCAGATCACTCGGGGCAGCTAATGAAAAACTGTTTTTT.

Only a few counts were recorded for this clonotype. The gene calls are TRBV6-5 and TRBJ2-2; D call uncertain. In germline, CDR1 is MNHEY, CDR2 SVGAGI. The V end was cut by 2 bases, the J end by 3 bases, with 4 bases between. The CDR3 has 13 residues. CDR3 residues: CASSYEYTGELFF. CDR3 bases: TGTGCCAGCAGTTACGAGTACACCGGGGAGCTGTTTTTT.

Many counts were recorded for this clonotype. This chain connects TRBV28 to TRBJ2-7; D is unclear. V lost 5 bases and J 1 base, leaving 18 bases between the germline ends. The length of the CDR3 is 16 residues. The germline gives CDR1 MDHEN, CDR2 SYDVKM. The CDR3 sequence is CASSTQLLTLSYEQYF. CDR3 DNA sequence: TGTGCCAGCAGTACCCAGCTACTTACTCTATCCTACGAGCAGTACTTC.

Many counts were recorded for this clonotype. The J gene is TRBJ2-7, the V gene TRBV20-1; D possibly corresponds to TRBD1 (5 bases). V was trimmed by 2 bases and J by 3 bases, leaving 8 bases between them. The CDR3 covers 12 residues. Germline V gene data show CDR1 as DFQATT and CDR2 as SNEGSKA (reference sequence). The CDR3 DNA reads TGCAGTGCTAGACCCGACAGCTACGAGCAGTACTTC. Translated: CSARPDSYEQYF.

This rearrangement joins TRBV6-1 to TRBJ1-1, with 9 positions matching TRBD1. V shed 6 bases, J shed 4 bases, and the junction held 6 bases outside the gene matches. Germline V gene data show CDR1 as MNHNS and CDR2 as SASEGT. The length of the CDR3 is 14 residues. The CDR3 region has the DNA TGTGCCAGCAGCCCGGACAGGGGTTTCACTGAAGCTTTCTTT. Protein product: CASSPDRGFTEAFF.

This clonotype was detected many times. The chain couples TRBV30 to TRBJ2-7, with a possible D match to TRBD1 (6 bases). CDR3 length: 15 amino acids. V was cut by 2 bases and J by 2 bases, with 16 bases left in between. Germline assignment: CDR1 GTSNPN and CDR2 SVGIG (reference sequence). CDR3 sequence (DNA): TGTGCCTGGAGTCCAAACCTACAGGGACCCTACGAGCAGTACTTC. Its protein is CAWSPNLQGPYEQYF.

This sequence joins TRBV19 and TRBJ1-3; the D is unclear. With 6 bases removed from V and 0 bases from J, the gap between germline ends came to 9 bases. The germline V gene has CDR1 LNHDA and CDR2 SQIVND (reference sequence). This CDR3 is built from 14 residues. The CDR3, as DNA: TGTGCCAGTAGCCTACTTCACTCTGGAAACACCATATATTTT. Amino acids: CASSLLHSGNTIYF.

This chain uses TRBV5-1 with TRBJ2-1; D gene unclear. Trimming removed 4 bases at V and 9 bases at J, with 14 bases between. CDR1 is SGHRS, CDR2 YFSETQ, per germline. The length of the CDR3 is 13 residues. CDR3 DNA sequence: TGCGCCAGCAGCCCGATCGTGGGCGGTGAGCAGTTCTTC. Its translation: CASSPIVGGEQFF.

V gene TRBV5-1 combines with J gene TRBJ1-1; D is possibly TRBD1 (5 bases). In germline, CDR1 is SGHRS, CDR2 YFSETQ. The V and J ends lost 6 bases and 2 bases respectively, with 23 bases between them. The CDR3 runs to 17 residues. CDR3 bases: TGCGCCAGCATGGTGCAGGCGCCAGGGCTCAGTAACACTGAAGCTTTCTTT. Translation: CASMVQAPGLSNTEAFF.

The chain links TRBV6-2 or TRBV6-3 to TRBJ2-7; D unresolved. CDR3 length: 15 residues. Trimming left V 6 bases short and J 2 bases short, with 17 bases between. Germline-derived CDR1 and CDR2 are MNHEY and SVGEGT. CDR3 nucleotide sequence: TGTGCCAGCAGCCTAGGGCCTATCCCCACCTACGAGCAGTACTTC. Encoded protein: CASSLGPIPTYEQYF.

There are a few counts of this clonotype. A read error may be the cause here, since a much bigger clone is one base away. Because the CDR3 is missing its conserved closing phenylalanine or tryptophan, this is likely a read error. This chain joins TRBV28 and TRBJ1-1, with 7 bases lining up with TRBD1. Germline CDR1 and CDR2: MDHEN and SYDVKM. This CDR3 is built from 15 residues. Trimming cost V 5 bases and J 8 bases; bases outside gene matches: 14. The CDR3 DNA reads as TGTGCCAGCAGTCCACCTGTCGGACAGGCGGCCGAAGCTTTCCTT. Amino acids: CASSPPVGQAAEAFL.

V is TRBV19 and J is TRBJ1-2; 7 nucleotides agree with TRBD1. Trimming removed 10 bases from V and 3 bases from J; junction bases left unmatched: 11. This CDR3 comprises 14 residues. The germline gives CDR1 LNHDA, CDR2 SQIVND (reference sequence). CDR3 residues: CATYRRGTYYGYTF. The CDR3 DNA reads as TGTGCCACCTACCGCAGGGGGACCTACTATGGCTACACCTTC.

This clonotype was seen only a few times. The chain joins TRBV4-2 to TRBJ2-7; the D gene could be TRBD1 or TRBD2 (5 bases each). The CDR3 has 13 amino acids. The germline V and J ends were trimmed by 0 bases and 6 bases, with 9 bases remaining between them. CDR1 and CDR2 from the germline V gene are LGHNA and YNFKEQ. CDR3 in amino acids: CASSQDGTSEQYF. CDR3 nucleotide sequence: TGTGCCAGCAGCCAAGATGGGACCTCCGAGCAGTACTTC.

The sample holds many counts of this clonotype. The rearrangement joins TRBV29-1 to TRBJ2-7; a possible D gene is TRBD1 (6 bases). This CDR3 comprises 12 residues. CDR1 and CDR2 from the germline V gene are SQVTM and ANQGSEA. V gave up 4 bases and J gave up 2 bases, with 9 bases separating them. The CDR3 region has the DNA TGCAGCGTTGTACAGGGACCCTACGAGCAGTACTTC. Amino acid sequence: CSVVQGPYEQYF.

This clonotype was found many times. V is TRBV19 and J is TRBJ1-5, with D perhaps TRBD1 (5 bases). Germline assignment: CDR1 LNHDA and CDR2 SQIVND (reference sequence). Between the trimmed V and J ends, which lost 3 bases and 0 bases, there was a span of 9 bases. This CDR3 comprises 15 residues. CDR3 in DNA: TGTGCCAGTAGTATCGGCCAGGGTAGCAATCAGCCCCAGCATTTT. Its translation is CASSIGQGSNQPQHF.

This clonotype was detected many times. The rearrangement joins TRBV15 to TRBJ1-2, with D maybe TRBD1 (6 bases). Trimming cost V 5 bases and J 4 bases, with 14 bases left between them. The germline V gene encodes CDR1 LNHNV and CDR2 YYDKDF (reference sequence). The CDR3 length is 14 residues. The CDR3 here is CATSSGQTTYGYTF. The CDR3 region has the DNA TGTGCCACCAGCTCCGGACAGACGACCTATGGCTACACCTTC.

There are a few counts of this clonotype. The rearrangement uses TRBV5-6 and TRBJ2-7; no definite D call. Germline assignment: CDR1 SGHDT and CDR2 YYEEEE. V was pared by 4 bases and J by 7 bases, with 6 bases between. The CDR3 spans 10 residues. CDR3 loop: CASSGDEQYF. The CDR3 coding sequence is TGTGCCAGCAGCGGAGATGAGCAGTACTTC.

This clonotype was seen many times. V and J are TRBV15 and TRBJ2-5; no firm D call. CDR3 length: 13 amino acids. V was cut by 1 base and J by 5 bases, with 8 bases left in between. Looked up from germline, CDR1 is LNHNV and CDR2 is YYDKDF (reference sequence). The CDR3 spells CATSRGDEETQYF. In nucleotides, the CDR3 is TGTGCCACCAGCAGAGGGGATGAGGAGACCCAGTACTTC. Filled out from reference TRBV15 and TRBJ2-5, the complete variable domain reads DAMVIQNPRYQVTQFGKPVTLSCSQTLNHNVMYWYQQKSSQAPKLLFHYYDKDFNNEADTPDNFQSRRPNTSFCFLDIRSPGLGDTAMYLCATSRGDEETQYFGPGTRLLVL.